One and the same sample provided the 25 T cell receptor beta chains below, sequenced in a study of cytomegalovirus exposure and HLA in healthy donors. Vbeta (60) and Jbeta (13) primers were used in the PCR. TCRdb keeps only in-frame clones here, not all; method: immunoSEQ multiplex PCR. In the table there are 100,000 to 150,000 clones, over 9.5% of which are singletons. The specimen was PBMCs. The receptors here all came from a young woman in good health and CMV-seropositive.

The table lists this clone with a few counts. This chain connects TRBV9 to TRBJ2-1, with 16 bases lining up with TRBD2. CDR3 length equals 15 residues. V was pared by 3 bases and J by 16 bases, with 10 bases of the junction left unmatched. Germline-derived CDR1 and CDR2 are SGDLS and YYNGEE. CDR3 sequence reads: CASSATGTSGRADFF. The CDR3, as DNA: TGTGCCAGCAGCGCCACGGGGACTAGCGGGAGGGCCGACTTCTTC.

The chain couples TRBV7-9 to TRBJ1-5, with TRBD1 identical over 8 bases. The CDR3 runs 15 residues. V lost 1 base and J lost 5; bases outside the gene matches: 4. CDR1 and CDR2 from the germline V gene are SEHNR and FQNEAQ (reference sequence). The CDR3 spells CASSLGTGMDQPQHF. The CDR3 DNA is TGTGCCAGCAGCTTAGGGACAGGGATGGATCAGCCCCAGCATTTT.

This clone was seen a few times. This chain joins TRBV28 and TRBJ2-7; tentatively, D is TRBD2 (5 bases). The CDR3 runs to 13 residues. V was pared by 2 bases and J by 7 bases, with 12 bases between. Germline CDR1 reads MDHEN; CDR2 reads SYDVKM. The CDR3: CASSLDLRGEQYF. Written as DNA, the CDR3 is TGTGCCAGCAGTTTAGATCTCCGAGGGGAGCAGTACTTC. The whole variable domain, filled in from reference TRBV28 and TRBJ2-7, reads DVKVTQSSRYLVKRTGEKVFLECVQDMDHENMFWYRQDPGLGLRLIYFSYDVKMKEKGDIPEGYSVSREKKERFSLILESASTNQTSMYLCASSLDLRGEQYFGPGTRLTVT.

This clone was seen only a few times. V gene TRBV5-6 combines with J gene TRBJ2-5; TRBD2 matches 8 bases. CDR1 is SGHDT, CDR2 YYEEEE, per germline. The CDR3 totals 15 residues. The J segment lost 5 bases and the V segment lost 5 bases, leaving 11 bases of the junction unmatched. The CDR3: CASSFKAGAGETQYF. CDR3 in DNA: TGTGCCAGCAGTTTTAAAGCGGGAGCCGGGGAGACCCAGTACTTC.

This clone was seen a few times. This rearrangement joins TRBV7-2 to TRBJ2-1; 7 bases agree with TRBD1. V trimming: 5 bases; J trimming: 13 bases; junction bases outside the gene matches: 5. Looked up from germline, CDR1 is SGHTA and CDR2 is FQGNSA. This CDR3 has 11 amino acids. This CDR3 is CASSPDRVQFF. CDR3 bases: TGTGCCAGCAGCCCAGACAGGGTTCAGTTCTTC.

This clone has more than one count but fewer than ten. This chain links TRBV4-1 with TRBJ2-6; TRBD2 is a possible D gene (5 bases). Trimming removed 3 bases at V and 0 bases at J, with 15 bases between. Germline V CDR1 and CDR2: MGHRA, YSYEKL. The CDR3 is made up of 18 amino acids. In DNA, the CDR3 is TGCGCCAGCAGCCAGACCAATGACGCGGGCTCTGGGGCCAACGTCCTGACTTTC. Amino acids: CASSQTNDAGSGANVLTF.

V usage is TRBV30 and J usage is TRBJ2-3; D unresolved. Germline CDR1 reads GTSNPN; CDR2 reads SVGIG (reference sequence). CDR3 length: 15 amino acids. V shed 4 bases and J shed 0 bases, with 14 bases lying between them. CDR3 in DNA: TGTGCCTGGATCAGGTTCCGTACTAGCACAGATACGCAGTATTTT. Its protein is CAWIRFRTSTDTQYF.

V usage is TRBV28 and J usage is TRBJ1-2, with 7 nucleotides matching TRBD1. Germline CDR1 and CDR2: MDHEN and SYDVKM. The CDR3 covers 14 residues. Losses at the gene ends were 5 bases for V and 4 bases for J; bases not matched to a gene: 7. CDR3 in DNA: TGTGCCAGCAGTCGAGGGACAGCCTTCTATGGCTACACCTTC. This sequence encodes CASSRGTAFYGYTF.

This clone was detected only a few times. The chain recombines TRBV9 with TRBJ2-2; 10 positions match TRBD2. The germline V gene encodes CDR1 SGDLS and CDR2 YYNGEE. Unmatched junction bases numbered 10, after V lost 4 bases and J lost 7 bases. The CDR3 totals 16 residues. CDR3 DNA: TGTGCCAGCAGCTCCCACCTAGCGGGAGATTTCGGGGAGCTGTTTTTT. Translated: CASSSHLAGDFGELFF.

This clone was seen more than once but under ten times. The chain has TRBV7-9 and TRBJ1-6; no clear D gene. The V end lost 5 bases, the J end lost 4 bases, and 9 bases lay between the germline ends. CDR3 length: 14 residues. Germline CDR1 SEHNR, CDR2 FQNEAQ (reference sequence). CDR3 residues: CASSPEGYNSPLHF. The DNA of the CDR3 is TGTGCCAGCAGCCCAGAGGGTTATAATTCACCCCTCCACTTT.

This clone has a handful of counts. The genes are TRBV14 and TRBJ2-3; 8 bases line up with TRBD2. The CDR3 totals 18 residues. CDR1 and CDR2 (germline): SGHDN, FVKESK. The J segment lost 5 bases and the V segment lost 1 base, leaving 14 bases of the junction unmatched. The CDR3, as DNA: TGTGCCAGCAGCCAAGTATATACGGGAGGGCCTGGCGGAGATACGCAGTATTTT. Protein: CASSQVYTGGPGGDTQYF.

This clone was observed a few times. The chain carries TRBV12-5 and TRBJ2-1, with D possibly TRBD2 on 8 matching bases. Germline CDR1 LGHNT, CDR2 FRNRAP. This CDR3 comprises 15 residues. V was pared by 9 bases and J by 4 bases, with 19 bases between. CDR3 DNA sequence: TGTGCTAGCGCCACGGGAGGGGGCCATTACAATGAGCAGTTCTTC. This sequence encodes CASATGGGHYNEQFF.

In this sample, this clone turned up a few times. This sequence joins TRBV5-1 and TRBJ1-5, with D possibly being TRBD1 (5 bases). The V gene lost 4 bases and the J gene lost 4 bases, with 12 bases spanning the gap. CDR3 size: 14 residues. Germline CDR1 reads SGHRS; CDR2 reads YFSETQ. In nucleotides, the CDR3 is TGCGCCAGCAGCCGGGACGGAGGGAATCAGCCCCAGCATTTT. Its protein is CASSRDGGNQPQHF. The entire variable domain, with the rest obtained from reference TRBV5-1 and TRBJ1-5, is as follows: KAGVTQTPRYLIKTRGQQVTLSCSPISGHRSVSWYQQTPGQGLQFLFEYFSETQRNKGNFPGRFSGRQFSNSRSEMNVSTLELGDSALYLCASSRDGGNQPQHFGDGTRLSIL.

This clone was found a few times. The chain has TRBV19 and TRBJ2-6; perhaps TRBD1 as D (5 bases). Germline values: CDR1 LNHDA, CDR2 SQIVND (reference sequence). V lost 1 base to trimming and J lost 0 bases, with 10 bases between them. The length of the CDR3 is 17 residues. The CDR3 DNA is TGTGCCAGTAGTATAGCTACAGGTGTCTCTGGGGCCAACGTCCTGACTTTC. Protein sequence: CASSIATGVSGANVLTF.

This sequence joins TRBV29-1 and TRBJ2-5, with D possibly matching TRBD1 (6 bases). The J call is doubtful: the DNA matches TRBJ2-7 better. The CDR3 runs to 18 residues. Germline V gives CDR1 SQVTM, CDR2 ANQGSEA. The CDR3 protein is CSVEGGVRGSNRPYEQYF. CDR3 bases: TGCAGCGTTGAAGGGGGTGTGAGGGGGTCAAACCGACCCTACGAGCAGTACTTC.

The chain joins TRBV7-9 to TRBJ2-1, with 12 bases fitting TRBD2. Germline assignment: CDR1 SEHNR and CDR2 FQNEAQ (reference sequence). V was pared by 3 bases and J by 8 bases, with 5 bases of the junction left unmatched. This CDR3 is built from 15 residues. The CDR3 protein is CASSFGLAGIDEQFF. Written as DNA, the CDR3 is TGTGCCAGCAGCTTCGGACTAGCGGGAATTGATGAGCAGTTCTTC.

The V and J genes are TRBV18 and TRBJ2-5; 7 bases are a match to TRBD2. The CDR3 totals 14 residues. Losses at the gene ends were 2 bases for V and 2 bases for J; bases not matched to a gene: 2. Germline V gives CDR1 KGHSH, CDR2 LQKENI. Here the CDR3 reads CASSPTGGQETQYF. As DNA, the CDR3 is TGTGCCAGCTCACCAACCGGGGGGCAAGAGACCCAGTACTTC.

The J gene is TRBJ1-5, the V gene TRBV7-6; 8 bases match TRBD1. Germline V gene lookup returns CDR1 SGHVS and CDR2 FNYEAQ. The V and J ends lost 5 bases and 7 bases, in that order; junction bases with no gene match: 13. The CDR3 contains 16 residues. The CDR3 DNA sequence: TGTGCCAGCAGCCCCAACTTTGGACAGGGTGAACAGCCCCAGCATTTT. It encodes CASSPNFGQGEQPQHF.

The rearrangement uses TRBV30 and TRBJ1-4, with D maybe TRBD1 (5 bases). The CDR3 is 13 amino acids. V lost 5 bases, J lost 3 bases, and 10 bases lay in between. Germline V gives CDR1 GTSNPN, CDR2 SVGIG (reference sequence). DNA of the CDR3: TGTGCCTGGTCTTCCAGGGCTAATGAAAAACTGTTTTTT. Protein sequence: CAWSSRANEKLFF.

This clone was seen only a few times. The chain joins TRBV25-1 to TRBJ1-1; D is undetermined. CDR1 is MGHDK and CDR2 is SYGVNS in the germline V gene. The CDR3 extends over 14 amino acids. Trimming stripped 2 bases from V and 3 bases from J, with 10 bases between. CDR3 sequence (DNA): TGTGCCAGCAGTGAAAGAGAAAGAGACACTGAAGCTTTCTTT. Amino acids: CASSERERDTEAFF.

This clone was counted a few times. The gene calls are TRBV4-1 and TRBJ2-7, with 7 nucleotides matching TRBD2. Germline V gene sequence: CDR1 MGHRA, CDR2 YSYEKL. With V trimmed by 1 base and J by 0 bases, 9 bases remained unmatched. The CDR3 totals 17 residues. DNA for the CDR3: TGCGCCAGCAGCCAAGGATTGGTAGCGGGTAGCTCCTACGAGCAGTACTTC. Translation gives CASSQGLVAGSSYEQYF.

This clone appeared a few times. This chain uses TRBV9 with TRBJ2-3; TRBD2 matches at 14 bases. The length of the CDR3 is 17 residues. Trimming took 4 bases from V and 5 from J; bases not matched to a gene: 9. The germline gives CDR1 SGDLS, CDR2 YYNGEE. This CDR3 reads CASSPRTSGRRVDTQYF. DNA of the CDR3: TGTGCCAGCAGCCCCCGGACTAGCGGGAGGAGGGTAGATACGCAGTATTTT.

This clone was seen only a few times. This chain connects TRBV30 to TRBJ1-2, with D possibly being TRBD1 (6 bases). The V gene lost 2 bases and the J gene lost 4 bases, with 11 bases spanning the gap. CDR3 length: 13 amino acids. Germline V gene data show CDR1 as GTSNPN and CDR2 as SVGIG (reference sequence). The CDR3 coding sequence is TGTGCCTGGAGTCCACAGGGATCCTATGGCTACACCTTC. It codes for CAWSPQGSYGYTF.

The chain joins TRBV14 to TRBJ2-1; D may be TRBD2 (6 bases). This CDR3 has 15 residues. Germline V gene data show CDR1 as SGHDN and CDR2 as FVKESK. Trimming pared 0 bases from V and 1 base from J, leaving 7 bases between. CDR3 DNA: TGTGCCAGCAGCCAAGAGCGGGAATCCTACAATGAGCAGTTCTTC. Its protein is CASSQERESYNEQFF.

The chain carries TRBV6-5 and TRBJ2-2; tentative D call: TRBD2 (5 bases). V was shortened by 5 bases and J by 7 bases, with 11 bases between the two germline ends. The CDR3 spans 13 residues. From germline, CDR1 is MNHEY and CDR2 SVGAGI. The CDR3 DNA reads TGTGCCAGCAGTCCCTCGGGGTACGGGGAGCTGTTTTTT. This translates into CASSPSGYGELFF.